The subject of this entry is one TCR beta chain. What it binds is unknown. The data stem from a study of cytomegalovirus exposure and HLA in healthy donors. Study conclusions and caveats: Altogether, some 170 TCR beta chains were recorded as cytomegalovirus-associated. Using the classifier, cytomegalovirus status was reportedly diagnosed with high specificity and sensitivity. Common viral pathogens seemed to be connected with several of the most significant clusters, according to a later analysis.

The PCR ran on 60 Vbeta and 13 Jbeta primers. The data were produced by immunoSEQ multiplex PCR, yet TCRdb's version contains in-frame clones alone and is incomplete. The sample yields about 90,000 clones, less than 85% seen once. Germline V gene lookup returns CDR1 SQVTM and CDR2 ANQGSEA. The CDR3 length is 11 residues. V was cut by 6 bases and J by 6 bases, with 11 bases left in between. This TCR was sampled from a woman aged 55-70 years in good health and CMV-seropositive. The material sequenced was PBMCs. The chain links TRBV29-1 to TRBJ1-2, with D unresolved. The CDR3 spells CSVGSDNGYTF. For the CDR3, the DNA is TGCAGCGTGGGTTCAGACAATGGCTACACCTTC.